This T cell receptor beta chain was retrieved from a study of cytomegalovirus exposure and HLA in healthy donors. This clone has only a few counts. No antigen is known for it. Study-wide points: TRBV6-2, TRBV6-3 and other indistinguishable V segments were excluded. Among the sequence variants, a highly shared cluster was likely an artifact of sequencing.

Looked up from germline, CDR1 is SGHKS and CDR2 is YYEKEE (reference sequence). The CDR3 extends over 16 amino acids. Trimming took 5 bases from V and 1 from J, leaving 16 bases between them. Donors likely had unrecorded immune exposures despite being nominally healthy when sampled. PCR was performed using 60 Vbeta and 13 Jbeta primers. The repertoire was sequenced with immunoSEQ multiplex PCR; TCRdb's copy has only in-frame clones and lacks some. The sample lists just over 150,000 clones, roughly 78% occurring once. This TCR came from a man aged 35 to 55 in good health and CMV-seropositive. The chain has TRBV5-5 and TRBJ1-3; weak D call: TRBD1 (5 bases). The sequencing sample was made of PBMCs. The CDR3 spells CASRSAQGKSGNTIYF. The CDR3 DNA sequence: TGTGCCAGCAGAAGTGCTCAGGGAAAGTCTGGAAACACCATATATTTT.